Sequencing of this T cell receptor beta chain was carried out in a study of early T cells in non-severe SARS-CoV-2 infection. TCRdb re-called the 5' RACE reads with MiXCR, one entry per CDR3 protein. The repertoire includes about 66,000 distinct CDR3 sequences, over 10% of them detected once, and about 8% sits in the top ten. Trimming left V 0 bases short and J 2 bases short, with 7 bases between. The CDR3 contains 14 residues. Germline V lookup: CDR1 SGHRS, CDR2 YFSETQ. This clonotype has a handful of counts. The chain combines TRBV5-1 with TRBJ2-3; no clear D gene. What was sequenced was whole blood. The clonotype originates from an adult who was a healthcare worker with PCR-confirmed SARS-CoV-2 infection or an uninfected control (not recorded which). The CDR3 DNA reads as TGCGCCAGCAGCTTGGACGGAGTCACAGATACGCAGTATTTT. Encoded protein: CASSLDGVTDTQYF.